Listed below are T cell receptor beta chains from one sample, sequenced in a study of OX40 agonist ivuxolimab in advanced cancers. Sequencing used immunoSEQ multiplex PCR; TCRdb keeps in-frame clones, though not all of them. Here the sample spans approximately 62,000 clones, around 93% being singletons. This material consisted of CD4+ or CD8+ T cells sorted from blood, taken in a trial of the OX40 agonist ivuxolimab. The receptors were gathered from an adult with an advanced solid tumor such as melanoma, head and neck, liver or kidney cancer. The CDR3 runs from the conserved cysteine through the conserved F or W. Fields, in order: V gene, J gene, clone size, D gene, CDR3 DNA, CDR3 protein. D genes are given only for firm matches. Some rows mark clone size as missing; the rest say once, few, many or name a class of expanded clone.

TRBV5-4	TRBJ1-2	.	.	TGTGCCAGCAGCTTACTTCAGGGGCATTTACTTCATGGCTACACCTTC	CASSLLQGHLLHGYTF
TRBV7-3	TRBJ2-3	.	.	TGTGCCAGCAGCTTAGTAGCGGCTAGCACAGATACGCAGTATTTT	CASSLVAASTDTQYF
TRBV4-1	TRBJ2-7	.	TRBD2	TGCGCCAGCAGCCAAATGGGAGGGGCCCCTACCTACGAGCAGTACTTC	CASSQMGGAPTYEQYF
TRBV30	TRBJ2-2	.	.	TGTGCCTGGAGTACGGTCACCGGGGAGCTGTTTTTT	CAWSTVTGELFF
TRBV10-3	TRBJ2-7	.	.	TGTGCCATCAGGGATACAGGTTTTTCCTACGAGCAGTACTTC	CAIRDTGFSYEQYF
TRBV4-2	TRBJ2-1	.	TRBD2	TGTGCCAGCAGCCAAGTTCGGGGACTAGCGGCGTACAATGAGCAGTTCTTC	CASSQVRGLAAYNEQFF
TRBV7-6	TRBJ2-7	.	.	TGTGCCAGCAGCTTAGAAGGGGGGGGATACGAGCAGTACTTC	CASSLEGGGYEQYF
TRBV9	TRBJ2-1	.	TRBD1	TGTGCCAGCAGCCCCTACGGGACAGGGATGATCAATGAGCAGTTCTTC	CASSPYGTGMINEQFF
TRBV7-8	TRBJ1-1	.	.	TGTGCCAGCAGCCCCTTGAGGGTTACCTTGAACACTGAAGCTTTCTTT	CASSPLRVTLNTEAFF
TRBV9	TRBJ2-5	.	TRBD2	TGTGCCAGCAGCGTTCCCTCCTTGACTAGCGGGCAAGAGACCCAGTACTTC	CASSVPSLTSGQETQYF
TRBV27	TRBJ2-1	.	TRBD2	TGTGCCAGCAGTTTATCGGTAGGAGCGGGAGGGTACTACAATGAGCAGTTCTTC	CASSLSVGAGGYYNEQFF
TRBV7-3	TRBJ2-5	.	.	TGTGCCAGCAGCTTAGCGGGGGCGGGGGAGACCCAGTACTTC	CASSLAGAGETQYF
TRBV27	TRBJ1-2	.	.	TGTGCCAGCAGTTTAAGGGGCAGTTTCTATGGCTACACCTTC	CASSLRGSFYGYTF
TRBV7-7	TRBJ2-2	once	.	TGTGCCAGCAGCTTATTCCAGGGAGAGCTGTTTTTT	CASSLFQGELFF
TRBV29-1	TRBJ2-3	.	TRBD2	TGCAGCGTTGGGACTAGAGGGGACCCGGCGTTCTTCACAGATACGCAGTATTTT	CSVGTRGDPAFFTDTQYF
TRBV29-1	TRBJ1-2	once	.	TGCAGCGTTGAAGGGACCGAGGATGCCTATGGCTACACCTTC	CSVEGTEDAYGYTF
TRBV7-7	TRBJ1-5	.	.	TGTGCCAGCAGCTTCGTTGAGAGCAATCAGCCCCAGCATTTT	CASSFVESNQPQHF
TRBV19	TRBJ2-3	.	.	TGTGCCAGTAGTATAAGGCCGGACCGCACAGATACGCAGTATTTT	CASSIRPDRTDTQYF
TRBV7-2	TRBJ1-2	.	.	TGTGCCAGCAGCTTAGCCACAGTTAACTATGGCTACACCTTC	CASSLATVNYGYTF
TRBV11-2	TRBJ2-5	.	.	TGTGCCAGCAGCCCAGGACAGAGCTGGGCCCAGTACTTC	CASSPGQSWAQYF
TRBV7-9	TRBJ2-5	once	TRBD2	TGTGCCAGCAGCCTACGGACTAGCGTACTCCAAGAGACCCAGTACTTC	CASSLRTSVLQETQYF
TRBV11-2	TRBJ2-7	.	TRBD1	TGTGCCAGCAGCCTGGACAGGGGGGGCGAGCAGTACTTC	CASSLDRGGEQYF
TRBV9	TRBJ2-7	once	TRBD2	TGTGCCAGCAGCCCCTTTCCGGGGGGCTACGAGCAGTACTTC	CASSPFPGGYEQYF
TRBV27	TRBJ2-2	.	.	TGTGCCAGCAGTTTACGGGACTGGAACACCGGGGAGCTGTTTTTT	CASSLRDWNTGELFF
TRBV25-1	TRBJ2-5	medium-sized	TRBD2	TGTGCCAGCAGTCCAAGGTGGGGAGGGGAGACCCAGTACTTC	CASSPRWGGETQYF
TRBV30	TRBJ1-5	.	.	TGTGCCTGGAGCCACGATAGCAATCAGCCCCAGCATTTT	CAWSHDSNQPQHF
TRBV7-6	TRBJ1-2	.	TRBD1	TGTGCCAGCAGCCAAAGGGGACAGGGCGATGGCTACACCTTC	CASSQRGQGDGYTF
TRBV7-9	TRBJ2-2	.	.	TGTGCCAGCAGAGGGTGGGAGCCTAAGAGCACCGGGGAGCTGTTTTTT	CASRGWEPKSTGELFF
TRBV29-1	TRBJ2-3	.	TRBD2	TGCAGCGTTGAGGGACTAGCGTTCTTCCACACAGATACGCAGTATTTT	CSVEGLAFFHTDTQYF
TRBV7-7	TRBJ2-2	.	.	TGTGCCAGCAGCTTAGAGGGAGTCCCCGGGGAGCTGTTTTTT	CASSLEGVPGELFF
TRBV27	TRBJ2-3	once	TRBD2	TGTGCCACCGCGGGACTAGCGGGAGGGACAGATACGCAGTATTTT	CATAGLAGGTDTQYF
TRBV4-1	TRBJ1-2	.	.	TGCGCCAGCAGCCAGAATGAGGAGGGACGTCGCTATGGCTACACCTTC	CASSQNEEGRRYGYTF
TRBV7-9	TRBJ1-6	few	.	TGTGCCAGCAGCAATCCACAAGGGGGTGTTAATTCACCCCTCCACTTT	CASSNPQGGVNSPLHF
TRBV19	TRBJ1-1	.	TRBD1	TGTGCCAGTAGACCCGGGACAGGGGTACCTGAAGCTTTCTTT	CASRPGTGVPEAFF
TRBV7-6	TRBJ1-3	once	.	TGTGCCAGCAGCTTAGAGGCGGTACCCCCTATCTCTGGAAACACCATATATTTT	CASSLEAVPPISGNTIYF
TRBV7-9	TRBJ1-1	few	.	TGTGCCAGCAGCTTGGATCTGACTGAAGCTTTCTTT	CASSLDLTEAFF
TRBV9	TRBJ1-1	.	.	TGTGCCAGCAGCGTAGGAGCAGGGGCGATACGGACTGAAGCTTTCTTT	CASSVGAGAIRTEAFF
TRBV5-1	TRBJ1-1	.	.	TGCGCCAGCAGCTTTCGCGTGGGGGGAGTGACTGAAGCTTTCTTT	CASSFRVGGVTEAFF
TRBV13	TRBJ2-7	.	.	TGTGCCAGCAGCTTGGGTCACAACCCGACTTACGAGCAGTACTTC	CASSLGHNPTYEQYF
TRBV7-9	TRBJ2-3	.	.	TGTGCCAGCAGCTTAGGGAGCACAGATACGCAGTATTTT	CASSLGSTDTQYF
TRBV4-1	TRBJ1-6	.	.	TGCGCCAGCAGCCAAGACGGGGGGCCCTATAATTCACCCCTCCACTTT	CASSQDGGPYNSPLHF
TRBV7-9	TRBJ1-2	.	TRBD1	TGTGCCAGCAGCTACAACAGGGGTGGCGACTATGGCTACACCTTC	CASSYNRGGDYGYTF
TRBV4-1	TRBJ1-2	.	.	TGCGCCAGCAGCCAAGTTTCTATCGAGACGGGCCCCTATGGCTACACCTTC	CASSQVSIETGPYGYTF
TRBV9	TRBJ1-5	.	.	TGTGCCAGCAGCGCAGGGTATAGCAATCAGCCCCAGCATTTT	CASSAGYSNQPQHF
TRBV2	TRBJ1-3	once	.	TGTGCCAGCAGTGGTTTCGACAGTTCTGGAAACACCATATATTTT	CASSGFDSSGNTIYF
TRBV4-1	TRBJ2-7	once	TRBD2	TGCGCCAGCAGCCAAATCTTTAGCGGGCTCGACGAGCAGTACTTC	CASSQIFSGLDEQYF
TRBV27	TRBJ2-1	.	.	TGTGCCAGCAGTTTGTGGGGGAGCTCCTACAATGAGCAGTTCTTC	CASSLWGSSYNEQFF
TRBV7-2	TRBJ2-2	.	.	TGTGCCAGCAGCTTAGCGTTACAGCTCACCGGGGAGCTGTTTTTT	CASSLALQLTGELFF
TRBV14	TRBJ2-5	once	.	TGTGCCAGCAGCCATGTCCGGGGGGCATTGGAGACCCAGTACTTC	CASSHVRGALETQYF
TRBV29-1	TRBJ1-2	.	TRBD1	TGCAGCGTTGAAGGGTTTGCGAGGGCAGGGGGCAACTATGGCTACACCTTC	CSVEGFARAGGNYGYTF
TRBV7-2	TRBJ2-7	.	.	TGTGCCAGCAGCTTAACAGGAGAGTTGAACTTC	CASSLTGELNF
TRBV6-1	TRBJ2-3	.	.	TGTGCCAGCAGTGTTGAAAGGCCATGGGGAGATACGCAGTATTTT	CASSVERPWGDTQYF
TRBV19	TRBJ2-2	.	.	TGTGCCAGTAGTAGCAGCGTGGGCGGGGAGCTGTTTTTT	CASSSSVGGELFF
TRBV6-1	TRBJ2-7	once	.	TGTGCCAGCAGTGTCGGGACCACCCCCTACGAGCAGTACTTC	CASSVGTTPYEQYF
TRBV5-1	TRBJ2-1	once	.	TGCGCCAGCAGCTTGGGGGCAGGGAATGAGCAGTTCTTC	CASSLGAGNEQFF
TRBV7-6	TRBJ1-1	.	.	TGTGCCAGCAGCCGCAGTGAGGCGACTGAAGCTTTCTTT	CASSRSEATEAFF
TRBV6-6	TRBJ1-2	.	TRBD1	TGTGCCAGCAGTTACCCGGGACAGCAATATGGCTACACCTTC	CASSYPGQQYGYTF
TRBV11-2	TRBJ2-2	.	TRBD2	TGTGCCAGCAGTCAAACTAGCGGGGGGGCCTACGGGGAGCTGTTTTTT	CASSQTSGGAYGELFF